The 31 T cell receptor beta chains given below trace back to one sample, sequenced in a study of blood T cell repertoires in COVID-19. Method: immunoSEQ multiplex PCR; TCRdb's copy keeps in-frame clones and lacks some. In the table there are roughly 380,000 clones, 89% of which are singletons. The sequenced material came from peripheral blood. Source of these receptors: a woman aged 40 to 50 with COVID-19, enrolled during active disease.

The chain is built from TRBV6-5 and TRBJ1-1; no clear D. The V end lost 4 bases, the J end lost 4 bases, and 10 bases lay between the germline ends. The CDR3 has 13 residues. Germline CDR1 is MNHEY and CDR2 is SVGAGI. The chain's CDR3 is CASSLEEGTEAFF. The CDR3 bases are TGTGCCAGCAGTTTAGAGGAGGGCACTGAAGCTTTCTTT.

The gene calls are TRBV5-6 and TRBJ1-2, with TRBD1 matching 9 bases. Per germline, CDR1 SGHDT and CDR2 YYEEEE. This CDR3 has 16 amino acids. Losses at the gene ends were 5 bases for V and 4 bases for J; bases not matched to a gene: 12. In DNA, the CDR3 is TGTGCCAGCAGTTTCCCGGGACAGGGCCTCTTCTATGGCTACACCTTC. Translated, it gives CASSFPGQGLFYGYTF.

The chain employs TRBV28 and TRBJ1-6; 9 nucleotides align to TRBD1. The CDR3 has 16 residues. Unmatched junction bases numbered 7, after V lost 6 bases and J lost 4 bases. Germline V gives CDR1 MDHEN, CDR2 SYDVKM. The CDR3 protein is CASSPTQGAYNSPLHF. CDR3 coding DNA: TGTGCCAGCAGCCCCACACAGGGGGCTTATAATTCACCCCTCCACTTT.

The chain recombines TRBV7-3 with TRBJ1-3, with a tentative D call TRBD1 (5 bases). Trimming left V 5 bases short and J 0 bases short, with 14 bases between. Germline V gene lookup returns CDR1 SGHTA and CDR2 FQGTGA. The CDR3 covers 16 residues. In DNA form, the CDR3 reads TGTGCCAGCAGCCTGGGGCCGATGGACTCTGGAAACACCATATATTTT. It codes for CASSLGPMDSGNTIYF. The entire variable domain, with the rest obtained from reference TRBV7-3 and TRBJ1-3, is as follows: GAGVSQTPSNKVTEKGKYVELRCDPISGHTALYWYRQSLGQGPEFLIYFQGTGAADDSGLPNDRFFAVRPEGSVSTLKIQRTERGDSAVYLCASSLGPMDSGNTIYFGEGSWLTVV.

The CDR3 loop is CASSHRGVDTQYF. CDR3 in DNA: TGTGCCAGCAGCCACAGGGGTGTAGATACGCAGTATTTT. The chain has TRBV5-8 and TRBJ2-3; 7 bases map to TRBD1. V shed 4 bases and J 5 bases; nucleotides not matched to a gene: 4. The CDR3 contains 13 residues. Germline V lookup: CDR1 SGHTS, CDR2 YDEGEE.

V and J are TRBV9 and TRBJ1-2, with 7 nucleotides matching TRBD1. CDR1 SGDLS and CDR2 YYNGEE come from the germline V gene. CDR3 length: 14 residues. Losses at the gene ends were 4 bases for V and 2 bases for J; bases not matched to a gene: 5. The CDR3 spells CASSLRGQNYGYTF. For the CDR3, the DNA is TGTGCCAGCAGCCTCAGGGGACAGAACTATGGCTACACCTTC. The full variable domain, completed using reference TRBV9 and TRBJ1-2, is DSGVTQTPKHLITATGQRVTLRCSPRSGDLSVYWYQQSLDQGLQFLIQYYNGEERAKGNILERFSAQQFPDLHSELNLSSLELGDSALYFCASSLRGQNYGYTFGSGTRLTVV.

This clone is a singleton in its sample. The rearrangement links TRBV28 to TRBJ1-2; D is undetermined. The CDR3 is 15 residues long. The germline V and J ends were trimmed by 5 bases and 4 bases, with 17 bases remaining between them. Germline V CDR1 and CDR2: MDHEN, SYDVKM. The CDR3 spells CASSPNLSLSYGYTF. CDR3 DNA sequence: TGTGCCAGCAGTCCAAACCTCTCACTTAGCTATGGCTACACCTTC.

This chain links TRBV9 with TRBJ2-3; the match to TRBD2 covers 8 bases. Germline loops: CDR1 SGDLS, CDR2 YYNGEE. The CDR3 has 17 amino acids. V trimming: 3 bases; J trimming: 4 bases; junction bases outside the gene matches: 13. The CDR3 nucleotides are TGTGCCAGCAGCGCTCCAACTCCGGGACTAGTGTCAGATACGCAGTATTTT. Translating it yields CASSAPTPGLVSDTQYF.

This clone appeared a single time. This chain joins TRBV11-2 and TRBJ1-3; D ambiguous. Trimming removed 4 bases from V and 6 bases from J, with 4 bases in between. Germline CDR1 and CDR2: SGHAT and FQNNGV. This CDR3 comprises 11 residues. CDR3 residues: CASSSINTIYF. The CDR3, as DNA: TGTGCCAGCAGCTCAATAAACACCATATATTTT. Supplemented by reference TRBV11-2 and TRBJ1-3, the full variable domain reads EAGVAQSPRYKIIEKRQSVAFWCNPISGHATLYWYQQILGQGPKLLIQFQNNGVVDDSQLPKDRFSAERLKGVDSTLKIQPAKLEDSAVYLCASSSINTIYFGEGSWLTVV.

The chain employs TRBV28 and TRBJ1-1, with unresolved D. CDR1 is MDHEN, CDR2 SYDVKM, per germline. V shed 6 bases and J shed 6 bases, with 17 bases lying between them. The CDR3 is made up of 14 amino acids. CDR3 bases: TGTGCCAGCAGCCCCTCCCCCTTAGCCGCTGAAGCTTTCTTT. Protein: CASSPSPLAAEAFF.

CDR3 sequence: CASSDRTATNEKLFF. CDR3 coding DNA: TGTGCCAGCAGTGACCGGACAGCAACTAATGAAAAACTGTTTTTT. V is TRBV2 and J is TRBJ1-4, with a tentative D call TRBD1 (6 bases). CDR1 SNHLY and CDR2 FYNNEI come from the germline V gene. CDR3 size: 15 residues. Trimming pared 3 bases from V and 0 bases from J, leaving 8 bases between.

In this sample, this clone turned up once. This chain uses TRBV5-1 with TRBJ2-7; the D gene is possibly TRBD1 (6 bases). V lost 4 bases and J lost 0, with 23 bases in between. CDR1 and CDR2 from the germline V gene are SGHRS and YFSETQ. The CDR3 has 18 amino acids. CDR3 nucleotide sequence: TGCGCCAGCAGCCTCCGGGACACCACCCCAGGGGCCTCCTACGAGCAGTACTTC. Its protein is CASSLRDTTPGASYEQYF.

The chain has TRBV28 and TRBJ1-3; D perhaps matches TRBD1 (5 bases). The CDR3 is 14 amino acids. CDR1 and CDR2 (germline): MDHEN, SYDVKM. Trimming pared 3 bases from V and 6 bases from J, leaving 12 bases between. The CDR3 coding sequence is TGTGCCAGCAGTTTGGGGGGATCGGAAAACACCATATATTTT. Residues: CASSLGGSENTIYF.

The rearrangement uses TRBV4-3 and TRBJ1-1; D might be TRBD1 (6 bases). The CDR3 is 16 amino acids. Trimming shortened V by 2 bases and J by 1 base, and 14 bases separated the two germline ends. Germline V CDR1 and CDR2: LGHNA, YSLEER. The CDR3 loop reads CASSQPEGDQNTEAFF. The CDR3 nucleotides are TGCGCCAGCAGCCAACCTGAGGGGGACCAGAACACTGAAGCTTTCTTT.

A single count supports this clone. The rearrangement links TRBV18 to TRBJ2-7; weak D call: TRBD2 (5 bases). CDR1 is KGHSH and CDR2 is LQKENI in the germline V gene. The CDR3 runs to 11 residues. Deletions cut 6 bases from V and 5 bases from J, with 8 bases between. The CDR3 DNA is TGTGCCAGCTCCGGCGGGCACGAGCAGTACTTC. Its translation is CASSGGHEQYF.

CDR3 nucleotides: TGTGCCACCCGGGGGGCCGCAGGAAACACCATATATTTT. This encodes CATRGAAGNTIYF. The V and J genes are TRBV2 and TRBJ1-3; a weak D match, TRBD1 (6 bases). V was clipped by 10 bases and J by 4 bases, with 14 bases between them. This CDR3 has 13 residues. Germline CDR1 and CDR2: SNHLY and FYNNEI.

The genes are TRBV10-3 and TRBJ1-6; tentatively, D is TRBD1 (5 bases). Trimming removed 3 bases at V and 8 bases at J, with 11 bases between. The CDR3 runs 14 residues. Looked up from germline, CDR1 is ENHRY and CDR2 is SYGVKD. CDR3 DNA: TGTGCCATCAGTGAACCGACAGATTATTCACCCCTCCACTTT. Encoded protein: CAISEPTDYSPLHF.

V gene TRBV7-8 combines with J gene TRBJ2-7; tentative D call: TRBD1 (5 bases). V lost 1 base and J 6 bases, leaving 13 bases between the germline ends. The germline CDR1 and CDR2 sequences are SGHVS and FQNEAQ. This CDR3 has 14 amino acids. CDR3 DNA sequence: TGTGCCAGCAGCTTAGGTTTAGGGGTGGGCGAGCAGTACTTC. Amino acids: CASSLGLGVGEQYF.

The rearrangement uses TRBV12-3 or TRBV12-4 and TRBJ2-3; 12 nucleotides agree with TRBD2. The CDR3 runs 12 residues. The trim removed 5 bases at V and 12 bases at J, leaving 3 bases unmatched. CDR3 amino acids: CASSPGLAGQYF. CDR3 coding DNA: TGTGCCAGCAGTCCCGGACTAGCGGGACAGTATTTT.

The chain links TRBV7-2 to TRBJ2-1, with 7 bases lining up with TRBD1. This CDR3 contains 15 residues. From germline, CDR1 is SGHTA and CDR2 FQGNSA. V lost 4 bases and J lost 2; bases outside the gene matches: 5. CDR3 in amino acids: CASSSRQGPYNEQFF. DNA for the CDR3: TGTGCCAGCAGCTCTCGACAGGGTCCCTACAATGAGCAGTTCTTC.

V is TRBV11-3 and J is TRBJ1-1; 10 bases agree with TRBD1. This CDR3 has 18 amino acids. With 5 bases clipped from V and 7 bases from J, the junction kept 19 bases outside the gene matches. The V gene's germline CDR1 is SGHNT and CDR2 YENEEA. The CDR3 DNA reads as TGTGCCAGCAGCCCCGGACAGGGGGGTGACGGGGGGCCAGTTGAAGCTTTCTTT. Translating gives CASSPGQGGDGGPVEAFF.

This chain joins TRBV9 and TRBJ1-2; tentative D call: TRBD1 (5 bases). The CDR3 contains 14 residues. Deletions cut 6 bases from V and 7 bases from J, with 19 bases between. Germline lookup yields CDR1 SGDLS and CDR2 YYNGEE. The CDR3 DNA sequence: TGTGCCAGCACCGAGGACACCTCCCGGGTTGGCTACACCTTC. This gives the protein CASTEDTSRVGYTF.

The rearrangement links TRBV5-8 to TRBJ1-2; weak D call: TRBD1 (6 bases). The V end was cut by 0 bases, the J end by 1 base, with 10 bases between. Looked up from germline, CDR1 is SGHTS and CDR2 is YDEGEE. The CDR3 has 15 amino acids. The CDR3 DNA reads as TGTGCCAGCAGCTTGGTACAACAGGGTAACTATGGCTACACCTTC. It is translated as CASSLVQQGNYGYTF.

The chain combines TRBV13 with TRBJ1-2; TRBD1 matches 8 bases. The CDR3 is made up of 14 amino acids. Germline V lookup: CDR1 PRHDT, CDR2 FYEKMQ (reference sequence). V shed 5 bases, J shed 3 bases, and the junction held 5 bases outside the gene matches. CDR3 in DNA: TGTGCCAGCAGCCGAGACAGGGGCTACTATGGCTACACCTTC. Translated, it gives CASSRDRGYYGYTF.

The V call is TRBV7-3, the J call TRBJ2-2, with 13 nucleotides matching TRBD2. The V and J ends lost 5 bases and 8 bases, in that order; junction bases with no gene match: 2. The length of the CDR3 is 14 residues. CDR1 and CDR2 from the germline V gene are SGHTA and FQGTGA. CDR3 bases: TGTGCCAGCAGCCCGGGACTAGCGGGGGGGGAGCTGTTTTTT. This encodes CASSPGLAGGELFF.

V is TRBV7-2 and J is TRBJ1-6, with 9 nucleotides matching TRBD1. Looked up from germline, CDR1 is SGHTA and CDR2 is FQGNSA. The CDR3 loop spans 17 amino acids. With 2 bases clipped from V and 14 bases from J, the junction kept 16 bases outside the gene matches. The CDR3 coding sequence is TGTGCCAGCAGCTTACCCCAGGACCCCGGGACAGGGAGAGCCCTCCACTTT. Its protein is CASSLPQDPGTGRALHF.

The chain carries TRBV7-8 and TRBJ2-1; 10 bases are shared with TRBD1. Germline values: CDR1 SGHVS, CDR2 FQNEAQ. The CDR3 has 14 residues. V shed 5 bases, J shed 6 bases, and the junction held 4 bases outside the gene matches. The CDR3 nucleotides are TGTGCCAGCAGCACCCGGGACAGGGGCAATGAGCAGTTCTTC. Its protein product is CASSTRDRGNEQFF.

CDR3 region: CASRRWGEEQYF. For the CDR3, the DNA is TGTGCCAGCCGCCGGTGGGGGGAGGAGCAGTACTTC. The V and J genes are TRBV2 and TRBJ2-7; tentatively, D is TRBD2 (6 bases). This CDR3 is 12 amino acids long. V gave up 8 bases and J gave up 7 bases, with 15 bases separating them. Germline V lookup: CDR1 SNHLY, CDR2 FYNNEI.

The chain joins TRBV7-2 to TRBJ2-7, with 7 bases matching TRBD1. Losses at the gene ends were 4 bases for V and 2 bases for J; bases not matched to a gene: 8. The CDR3 runs 15 residues. The germline V gene encodes CDR1 SGHTA and CDR2 FQGNSA. The CDR3 DNA reads as TGTGCCAGCAGCTGGGCCCCGGGACAGACCTACGAGCAGTACTTC. Its protein is CASSWAPGQTYEQYF.

V gene TRBV18 combines with J gene TRBJ2-1; D is unclear. The V end was cut by 2 bases, the J end by 0 bases, with 8 bases between. In germline, CDR1 is KGHSH, CDR2 LQKENI. The CDR3 is 15 residues long. The CDR3 DNA is TGTGCCAGCTCACCAGGGCAGAGCTCCTACAATGAGCAGTTCTTC. Its translation: CASSPGQSSYNEQFF.

This chain joins TRBV3-1 (or the pseudogene TRBV3-2) and TRBJ2-1; D gene uncertain. CDR1 LGHDT and CDR2 YNNKEL come from the germline V gene (reference sequence). The V gene lost 4 bases and the J gene lost 5 bases, with 15 bases spanning the gap. This CDR3 is 15 amino acids long. The CDR3 coding sequence is TGTGCCAGCAGCCCGAGCCCCGCAGCGAACAATGAGCAGTTCTTC. Residues: CASSPSPAANNEQFF.